Shown below are 20 T cell receptor beta chains from a single sample sequenced in a study of T cell changes during pregnancy in multiple sclerosis. Assay used: immunoSEQ multiplex PCR; TCRdb lists only in-frame clones, some missing. This repertoire shows around 68,000 clones, just over 90% found once; its top ten account for around 1.5%. The input for sequencing was peripheral blood, taken in the third trimester of pregnancy. These receptors were obtained from a female donor with multiple sclerosis, enrolled in a pregnancy study.

The chain is built from TRBV19 and TRBJ1-3; tentative D call: TRBD1 (5 bases). Germline values: CDR1 LNHDA, CDR2 SQIVND (reference sequence). The CDR3 spans 21 residues. The ends were cut back, 2 bases at V and 0 bases at J, with 26 bases in the middle. CDR3 residues: CASSIRRGLLTGKYSGNTIYF. DNA of the CDR3: TGTGCCAGTAGTATACGAAGGGGCCTACTAACCGGTAAATACTCTGGAAACACCATATATTTT.

The CDR3 spells CASSRGTVNEKLFF. The CDR3, as DNA: TGTGCCAGCAGTAGGGGGACGGTCAATGAAAAACTGTTTTTT. The chain links TRBV27 to TRBJ1-4, with a possible D match to TRBD1 (6 bases). The V end lost 5 bases, the J end lost 5 bases, and 12 bases lay between the germline ends. Looked up from germline, CDR1 is MNHEY and CDR2 is SMNVEV (reference sequence). The CDR3 has 14 residues.

CDR3 coding DNA: TGTGCCAGCAGCTCCGCTGCACACCCATACGAGCAGTACTTC. Its protein product is CASSSAAHPYEQYF. The chain joins TRBV7-3 to TRBJ2-7; D unclear. Deletions cut 4 bases from V and 4 bases from J, with 14 bases between. Germline V lookup: CDR1 SGHTA, CDR2 FQGTGA. The length of the CDR3 is 14 residues.

This chain links TRBV5-4 with TRBJ1-1; TRBD1 aligns across 7 bases. Germline assignment: CDR1 SGHNT and CDR2 YYREEE (reference sequence). The CDR3 sequence is 12 residues long. Unmatched junction bases numbered 4, after V lost 5 bases and J lost 6 bases. As DNA, the CDR3 is TGTGCCAGCAGGACAGGGAGAGCTGAAGCTTTCTTT. Protein product: CASRTGRAEAFF.

This rearrangement joins TRBV27 to TRBJ2-7; TRBD2 matches 11 bases. This CDR3 spans 15 amino acids. V lost 4 bases to trimming and J lost 3 bases; unmatched junction nucleotides: 5. The germline CDR1 and CDR2 sequences are MNHEY and SMNVEV (reference sequence). CDR3: CASSSLAGGYYEQYF. CDR3 sequence (DNA): TGTGCCAGCAGTTCCCTAGCGGGGGGATACTACGAGCAGTACTTC.

The chain recombines TRBV18 with TRBJ1-2; 9 bases match TRBD1. With 8 bases clipped from V and 8 bases from J, the junction kept 12 bases outside the gene matches. Germline CDR1 KGHSH, CDR2 LQKENI. CDR3 length: 14 residues. The CDR3 is CASKDLRDREGYTF. CDR3 sequence (DNA): TGTGCCAGCAAAGACCTCCGGGACAGGGAAGGCTACACCTTC.

The chain couples TRBV29-1 to TRBJ1-1, with 7 bases matching TRBD1. Germline CDR1 SQVTM, CDR2 ANQGSEA. This CDR3 has 13 residues. The ends lost 5 bases at V and 4 bases at J; junction bases unmatched: 7. The CDR3 sequence: CSVNRGLGTEAFF. The CDR3 nucleotides read TGCAGCGTTAATAGGGGGCTGGGCACTGAAGCTTTCTTT.

This chain connects TRBV21-1 to TRBJ2-1; TRBD1, as called in the table, went unchecked against the DNA. TRBV21-1 corresponds to a pseudogene. The CDR3 sequence is 16 residues long. The DNA of the CDR3 is TGTGCCAGCAGCAAAGGGGACAGGGGGCCTTTAATTGAGCAGTTCTTC. It codes for CASSKGDRGPLIEQFF.

V is TRBV30 and J is TRBJ1-6; no definite D call. The CDR3 is 18 residues long. Trimming pared 1 base from V and 1 base from J, leaving 17 bases between. Looked up from germline, CDR1 is GTSNPN and CDR2 is SVGIG (reference sequence). The CDR3 DNA sequence: TGTGCCTGGAGTGCTCAAACAATTTTTGGTTCCTATAATTCACCCCTCCACTTT. Amino acid sequence: CAWSAQTIFGSYNSPLHF.

This chain uses TRBV30 with TRBJ2-3, with 12 bases that match TRBD2. V lost 4 bases and J lost 5; bases outside the gene matches: 13. The V gene's germline CDR1 is GTSNPN and CDR2 SVGIG (reference sequence). The CDR3 loop spans 17 amino acids. The CDR3 loop reads CAWMGASGRARGDTQYF. The DNA of the CDR3 is TGTGCCTGGATGGGGGCTAGCGGGAGGGCCCGTGGAGATACGCAGTATTTT.

CDR3 nucleotide sequence: TGCGCCAGCAGTGGAGGGGGCGCCTACAATGAGCAGTTCTTC. Its protein is CASSGGGAYNEQFF. V gene TRBV10-1 combines with J gene TRBJ2-1; TRBD1 aligns across 7 bases. Per the germline V gene, CDR1 is WNHNN and CDR2 is SYGVQD (reference sequence). Unmatched junction bases numbered 2, after V lost 4 bases and J lost 2 bases. The CDR3 totals 14 residues.

The chain couples TRBV10-3 to TRBJ1-5, with D hard to call. The length of the CDR3 is 16 residues. The V and J ends lost 0 bases and 6 bases respectively, with 15 bases between them. The germline gives CDR1 ENHRY, CDR2 SYGVKD. CDR3 nucleotides: TGTGCCATCAGTGAGTCAACGAGGTTGGGTCGTCAGCCCCAGCATTTT. This sequence encodes CAISESTRLGRQPQHF.

The chain links TRBV7-7 to TRBJ2-5; a possible D gene is TRBD2 (5 bases). Trimming removed 5 bases from V and 5 bases from J, with 15 bases in between. This CDR3 has 14 residues. Germline V gene lookup returns CDR1 SSHAT and CDR2 FNYEAQ (reference sequence). CDR3 sequence: CASSPTLARETQYF. In DNA, the CDR3 is TGTGCCAGCAGCCCTACGCTAGCTAGGGAGACCCAGTACTTC.

The chain links TRBV30 to TRBJ2-1; 9 bases fit TRBD2. V was clipped by 5 bases and J by 8 bases; unmatched bases: 16. The CDR3 spans 16 residues. Germline CDR1 and CDR2: GTSNPN and SVGIG (reference sequence). The CDR3: CAWEPIRLAGTDEQFF. The CDR3 nucleotides are TGTGCCTGGGAACCCATCCGCCTAGCGGGAACGGATGAGCAGTTCTTC.

The chain links TRBV7-2 to TRBJ2-7, with 8 positions matching TRBD1. Germline V gene sequence: CDR1 SGHTA, CDR2 FQGNSA. CDR3 length: 13 residues. Trimming removed 8 bases from V and 3 bases from J; junction bases left unmatched: 6. The CDR3 here is CASGDRGLYEQYF. The CDR3 region has the DNA TGTGCCAGCGGCGACAGGGGTCTCTACGAGCAGTACTTC.

Remarks on this clone: Compared with germline, one end of the junction differs, possibly owing to a read error. V usage is TRBV27 and J usage is TRBJ1-3, with D possibly TRBD1 on 5 matching bases. Germline CDR1 and CDR2: MNHEY and SMNVEV (reference sequence). The CDR3 consists of 12 residues. CDR3 protein: CPRGSSGNTIYF. The CDR3 DNA reads TGCCCTCGGGGGAGCTCTGGAAACACCATATATTTT.

This clone was observed a few times. Germline and junction disagree at one end, which may indicate a read error. The chain is built from TRBV7-2 and TRBJ1-5, with TRBD1 matching over 8 bases. Germline V gene lookup returns CDR1 SGHTA and CDR2 FQGNSA. The CDR3 totals 15 residues. The CDR3 reads CASSSYDRGVQAQHF. In DNA form, the CDR3 reads TGTGCCAGCAGCTCCTACGACAGGGGAGTTCAGGCCCAGCATTTT.

The V gene is TRBV19, the J gene TRBJ2-5; D is ambiguous. CDR1 is LNHDA and CDR2 is SQIVND in the germline V gene (reference sequence). The germline V and J ends were trimmed by 4 bases and 7 bases, with 10 bases remaining between them. The CDR3 consists of 12 residues. The DNA for the CDR3 is TGTGCCAGTAGTACTGAGCAACGGACCCAGTACTTC. It is translated as CASSTEQRTQYF.

The genes are TRBV6-6 and TRBJ2-7, with D hard to call. The CDR3 sequence is 14 residues long. From germline, CDR1 is MNHNY and CDR2 SVGAGI (reference sequence). V was pared by 5 bases and J by 0 bases, with 11 bases between. The chain's CDR3 is CASSTEYSSYEQYF. In DNA form, the CDR3 reads TGTGCCAGCAGTACAGAGTACAGCTCCTACGAGCAGTACTTC.

The chain links TRBV6-6 to TRBJ1-2; the match to TRBD1 covers 10 bases. V trimming: 2 bases; J trimming: 8 bases; junction bases outside the gene matches: 8. CDR1 and CDR2 from the germline V gene are MNHNY and SVGAGI (reference sequence). This CDR3 has 15 amino acids. The CDR3 sequence: CASSYGIGTGDGYTF. The CDR3 nucleotides read TGTGCCAGCAGTTACGGAATTGGGACAGGGGACGGCTACACCTTC.